This T cell receptor (beta chain) was recovered during a study of identifying expanded T cells in peripheral blood. Study-level points and caveats: Variance in clone template counts between approximately 2-week samples significantly increased with total template count across all healthy donors. Technical replicates showed roughly 1.2 changed clones; approximately two weeks approximately 15; four weeks 19.

As for this clone: Antigen unknown.

Per germline, CDR1 LNHDA and CDR2 SQIVND (reference sequence). This CDR3 comprises 15 residues. Trimming took off 3 bases at V and 3 bases at J, with 15 bases between the two ends. Measured with immunoSEQ multiplex PCR; TCRdb has only the in-frame clones, and not every one. The data show some 77,000 clones, with about 88% seen just once and under 20% held by the top ten. The source is a person aged 18 to 75 in good health. Sequences were obtained from blood. This chain connects TRBV19 to TRBJ2-7; weak D call: TRBD1 (6 bases). CDR3 sequence reads: CASSIKQGSSYEQYF. In nucleotides, the CDR3 is TGTGCCAGTAGTATCAAACAGGGTAGTAGCTACGAGCAGTACTTC.